This entry lists 30 T cell receptor beta chains sequenced from one sample in a study of radiotherapy plus CTLA-4 blockade in lung cancer. Using immunoSEQ multiplex PCR, the repertoire was profiled, and TCRdb retains in-frame clones only, with some absent. Here the sample spans tens of thousands of clones, 55% to 80% being singletons. The input for sequencing was peripheral blood, taken from a patient treated with radiotherapy plus ipilimumab. These receptors came from a human donor with non-small cell lung cancer who had stable disease on radiotherapy plus ipilimumab.

The CDR3 here is CASSPGQTNYGYTF. In DNA form, the CDR3 reads TGCGCCAGCAGCCCGGGACAGACGAACTATGGCTACACCTTC. The V gene is TRBV5-1, the J gene TRBJ1-2; 7 positions match TRBD1. CDR1 and CDR2 from the germline V gene are SGHRS and YFSETQ. This CDR3 comprises 14 residues. Unmatched junction bases numbered 5, after V lost 4 bases and J lost 2 bases. The full variable domain, in which reference TRBV5-1 and TRBJ1-2 provide the parts outside the CDR3, is KAGVTQTPRYLIKTRGQQVTLSCSPISGHRSVSWYQQTPGQGLQFLFEYFSETQRNKGNFPGRFSGRQFSNSRSEMNVSTLELGDSALYLCASSPGQTNYGYTFGSGTRLTVV.

This clone has more than one count but fewer than ten. The rearrangement joins TRBV10-1 to TRBJ1-3, with TRBD1 matching over 7 bases. The CDR3 extends over 15 amino acids. CDR1 WNHNN and CDR2 SYGVQD come from the germline V gene (reference sequence). The V and J ends lost 5 bases and 0 bases, in that order; junction bases with no gene match: 4. For the CDR3, the DNA is TGCGCCAGCAGTAGGGACAGCTCCTCTGGAAACACCATATATTTT. Translating gives CASSRDSSSGNTIYF.

In its sample, this clone was seen once. The rearrangement links TRBV11-3 to TRBJ2-1, with TRBD1 identical over 10 bases. With 4 bases clipped from V and 9 bases from J, the junction kept 9 bases outside the gene matches. This CDR3 has 15 residues. Looked up from germline, CDR1 is SGHNT and CDR2 is YENEEA. The CDR3 DNA follows: TGTGCCAGCAGCTCGACAGGGGGCCTGCTTGGTGAGCAGTTCTTC. Its translation is CASSSTGGLLGEQFF.

The CDR3 spells CASRVEGTETQYF. The CDR3 DNA reads TGTGCCAGCAGGGTGGAGGGAACCGAGACCCAGTACTTC. This chain links TRBV2 with TRBJ2-5; D possibly corresponds to TRBD2 (6 bases). The CDR3 is made up of 13 amino acids. CDR1 and CDR2 from the germline V gene are SNHLY and FYNNEI. Trimming shortened V by 6 bases and J by 5 bases, and 13 bases separated the two germline ends. Full variable domain (missing parts from reference TRBV2 and TRBJ2-5): EPEVTQTPSHQVTQMGQEVILRCVPISNHLYFYWYRQILGQKVEFLVSFYNNEISEKSEIFDDQFSVERPDGSNFTLKIRSTKLEDSAMYFCASRVEGTETQYFGPGTRLLVL.

The gene calls are TRBV6-1 and TRBJ1-5; TRBD1 agrees at 7 bases. CDR1 and CDR2 (germline): MNHNS, SASEGT. The V segment lost 4 bases and the J segment 5 bases; nucleotides outside the gene matches: 2. The CDR3 has 13 residues. CDR3 nucleotides: TGTGCCAGCAGTGGAGACAGGGATCAGCCCCAGCATTTT. Encoded protein: CASSGDRDQPQHF.

This chain joins TRBV7-9 and TRBJ2-1, with 10 positions matching TRBD1. The length of the CDR3 is 17 residues. Per germline, CDR1 SEHNR and CDR2 FQNEAQ (reference sequence). The V and J ends lost 4 bases and 1 base, in that order; junction bases with no gene match: 7. The CDR3 DNA reads TGTGCCAGCAGCTCGAACTTGGGACAGGGGTCCTACAATGAGCAGTTCTTC. This codes for CASSSNLGQGSYNEQFF.

This chain connects TRBV19 to TRBJ1-3; perhaps TRBD1 as D (6 bases). The CDR3 spans 16 residues. Trimming shortened V by 7 bases and J by 0 bases, and 16 bases separated the two germline ends. Germline V gives CDR1 LNHDA, CDR2 SQIVND (reference sequence). In DNA, the CDR3 is TGTGCCAGTAATGTTTTGGACAGCCTCTCTGGAAACACCATATATTTT. Encoded protein: CASNVLDSLSGNTIYF.

The chain has TRBV29-1 and TRBJ2-1, with TRBD2 matching 8 bases. J gave up 9 bases and V 6 bases, and 10 bases lay outside the gene matches. Germline loops: CDR1 SQVTM, CDR2 ANQGSEA. CDR3 length: 13 residues. The CDR3 DNA reads as TGCAGCGTCCGGACTAGCCACCACGTTGAGCAGTTCTTC. It encodes CSVRTSHHVEQFF.

The V gene is TRBV28, the J gene TRBJ2-4; D might be TRBD1 (6 bases). Deletions cut 6 bases from V and 3 bases from J, with 27 bases between. The CDR3 contains 19 residues. Germline CDR1 reads MDHEN; CDR2 reads SYDVKM. For the CDR3, the DNA is TGTGCCAGCAGCCCCTCCCTCATTAGACAGGCCCGGGACAAAAACATTCAGTACTTC. This encodes CASSPSLIRQARDKNIQYF.

This clone occurred a few times. V usage is TRBV7-9 and J usage is TRBJ2-7; D might be TRBD2 (5 bases). Germline CDR1 SEHNR, CDR2 FQNEAQ (reference sequence). The germline V and J ends were trimmed by 7 bases and 5 bases, with 12 bases remaining between them. The CDR3 totals 12 residues. The CDR3 sequence: CASTTTGNEQYF. The CDR3 region has the DNA TGTGCCAGCACCACCACGGGAAACGAGCAGTACTTC.

J is TRBJ2-1 and V is TRBV6-6; 7 nucleotides agree with TRBD2. V lost 6 bases and J lost 0; bases outside the gene matches: 5. The CDR3 has 15 amino acids. In germline, CDR1 is MNHNY, CDR2 SVGAGI (reference sequence). Here the CDR3 reads CASRPGGSSYNEQFF. The DNA for the CDR3 is TGTGCCAGCAGACCCGGGGGGAGCTCCTACAATGAGCAGTTCTTC.

The gene calls are TRBV5-4 and TRBJ2-5; D gene unclear. V was shortened by 0 bases and J by 8 bases, with 11 bases between the two germline ends. This CDR3 spans 13 amino acids. Germline values: CDR1 SGHNT, CDR2 YYREEE (reference sequence). The CDR3 here is CASSLEGRQTQYF. The CDR3 DNA sequence: TGTGCCAGCAGCTTGGAAGGCCGACAAACCCAGTACTTC.

This chain's CDR3 is CASSINQGVRAFF. The CDR3 nucleotides are TGTGCCAGCAGTATAAATCAAGGGGTAAGAGCTTTCTTT. The chain couples TRBV27 to TRBJ1-1; weak D call: TRBD1 (5 bases). V was pared by 5 bases and J by 10 bases, with 17 bases between. The CDR3 runs 13 residues. From germline, CDR1 is MNHEY and CDR2 SMNVEV (reference sequence).

A remark on this clone: Additional DNA sequences in this sample encode the identical CDR3. This chain links TRBV6-5 with TRBJ1-1, with a weak D call TRBD1 (5 bases). The CDR3 runs 14 residues. Germline V gene lookup returns CDR1 MNHEY and CDR2 SVGAGI. Trimming took off 7 bases at V and 8 bases at J, with 20 bases between the two ends. CDR3 nucleotides: TGTGCCAGCATCCCGGGGGGAGGGTTTAGGGAAGCTTTCTTT. Translation gives CASIPGGGFREAFF.

The V call is TRBV29-1, the J call TRBJ2-7; D perhaps matches TRBD1 (5 bases). Trimming left V 6 bases short and J 6 bases short, with 18 bases between. From germline, CDR1 is SQVTM and CDR2 ANQGSEA. This CDR3 has 13 amino acids. The CDR3 DNA reads as TGCAGCGTCTCTGATAAGGGGCCTATCGAGCAGTACTTC. Encoded protein: CSVSDKGPIEQYF.

In its sample, this clone was seen a few times. CDR3 nucleotides: TGCGCCAGCAGCCAAGATCTTAACATCTATGGCTACACCTTC. This translates into CASSQDLNIYGYTF. The chain recombines TRBV4-1 with TRBJ1-2; D gene unclear. CDR1 MGHRA and CDR2 YSYEKL come from the germline V gene. V dropped 0 bases and J dropped 4 bases, with 9 bases sitting between them. This CDR3 spans 14 amino acids.

To note about this clone: This specimen includes other DNA sequences encoding the same CDR3. The chain carries TRBV7-9 and TRBJ1-5; possibly TRBD1 for D (5 bases). Germline V gene data show CDR1 as SEHNR and CDR2 as FQNEAQ (reference sequence). Trimming shortened V by 1 base and J by 4 bases, and 8 bases separated the two germline ends. The CDR3 has 14 amino acids. This CDR3 is CASSLGQGNQPQHF. DNA for the CDR3: TGTGCCAGCAGCTTAGGGCAGGGAAATCAGCCCCAGCATTTT.

The gene calls are TRBV6-1 and TRBJ1-5, with D perhaps matching TRBD1 (5 bases). The germline V gene encodes CDR1 MNHNS and CDR2 SASEGT. V was pared by 11 bases and J by 0 bases, with 17 bases between. The CDR3 runs to 15 residues. The CDR3 loop reads CAASQATDSNQPQHF. DNA for the CDR3: TGTGCCGCCTCCCAGGCGACAGATAGCAATCAGCCCCAGCATTTT.

This clone has just a few counts. V and J are TRBV6-6 and TRBJ1-5; a weak D match, TRBD1 (6 bases). CDR3 size: 15 residues. V gave up 0 bases and J gave up 6 bases, with 12 bases separating them. The germline V gene has CDR1 MNHNY and CDR2 SVGAGI (reference sequence). The CDR3 coding sequence is TGTGCCAGCAGTTACTCGATGGTAGGGGGTCAGCCCCAGCATTTT. Translating gives CASSYSMVGGQPQHF.

This clone turned up a few times. V usage is TRBV6-5 and J usage is TRBJ1-2; the D gene is possibly TRBD1 (6 bases). This CDR3 contains 15 residues. Germline CDR1 MNHEY, CDR2 SVGAGI. Trimming removed 0 bases at V and 5 bases at J, with 13 bases between. As DNA, the CDR3 is TGTGCCAGCAGTTACTCCCCTGACAGGTCGTATGGCTACACCTTC. This encodes CASSYSPDRSYGYTF.

J is TRBJ1-3 and V is TRBV2, with 12 positions matching TRBD1. Germline CDR1 is SNHLY and CDR2 is FYNNEI. Trimming took 1 base from V and 4 from J; bases not matched to a gene: 5. The CDR3 has 17 residues. DNA for the CDR3: TGTGCCAGCAGTGAAGTGGGACAGGGGGCGAGAGGAAACACCATATATTTT. As protein: CASSEVGQGARGNTIYF. Supplemented by reference TRBV2 and TRBJ1-3, the full variable domain reads EPEVTQTPSHQVTQMGQEVILRCVPISNHLYFYWYRQILGQKVEFLVSFYNNEISEKSEIFDDQFSVERPDGSNFTLKIRSTKLEDSAMYFCASSEVGQGARGNTIYFGEGSWLTVV.

The count of this clone is one. The CDR3 DNA sequence: TGTGCCAGCAGTGAAGCGGGGACAGGTCTGGGCTACGAGCAGTACTTC. It specifies CASSEAGTGLGYEQYF. V gene TRBV6-1 combines with J gene TRBJ2-7; 8 positions agree with TRBD1. V was clipped by 0 bases and J by 3 bases; unmatched bases: 7. The CDR3 is 16 residues long. The germline CDR1 and CDR2 sequences are MNHNS and SASEGT.

The rearrangement joins TRBV19 to TRBJ2-3; 9 bases match TRBD1. The germline V gene has CDR1 LNHDA and CDR2 SQIVND (reference sequence). The CDR3 length is 14 residues. V was clipped by 5 bases and J by 12 bases; unmatched bases: 12. The CDR3 region has the DNA TGTGCCAGTAGTTCGACAGGGGGGTCCATAAATCAGTATTTT. It yields the protein CASSSTGGSINQYF.

The genes are TRBV4-1 and TRBJ2-7, with D possibly TRBD2 on 5 matching bases. V was cut by 1 base and J by 0 bases, with 10 bases left in between. The CDR3 is 15 amino acids. The germline CDR1 and CDR2 sequences are MGHRA and YSYEKL. CDR3 protein: CASSQGAGPSYEQYF. The DNA for the CDR3 is TGCGCCAGCAGCCAAGGTGCGGGCCCCTCCTACGAGCAGTACTTC.

The CDR3 protein is CAASGGDYGYTF. CDR3 DNA: TGTGCCGCCTCAGGGGGAGACTATGGCTACACCTTC. This chain uses TRBV4-2 with TRBJ1-2; 7 positions agree with TRBD1. V dropped 11 bases and J dropped 3; count of bases not matched to a gene: 6. The CDR3 extends over 12 amino acids. Germline V gene lookup returns CDR1 LGHNA and CDR2 YNFKEQ.

The CDR3 DNA sequence: TGTGCCAGCAGCCGGGACAGGGCATTTTCACCCCTCCACTTT. As protein: CASSRDRAFSPLHF. J is TRBJ1-6 and V is TRBV5-6; 9 positions agree with TRBD1. The CDR3 sequence is 14 residues long. CDR1 is SGHDT and CDR2 is YYEEEE in the germline V gene. V trimming: 4 bases; J trimming: 9 bases; junction bases outside the gene matches: 5.

The chain couples TRBV6-1 to TRBJ1-2; tentatively, D is TRBD1 (6 bases). The V gene's germline CDR1 is MNHNS and CDR2 SASEGT. The CDR3 totals 17 residues. The V and J ends lost 4 bases and 1 base respectively, with 19 bases between them. The CDR3: CASSGDPRTVGNYGYTF. The CDR3 nucleotides are TGTGCCAGCAGTGGAGACCCTCGGACAGTGGGTAACTATGGCTACACCTTC.

The rearrangement links TRBV7-8 to TRBJ1-1; TRBD1 matches 10 bases. CDR1 is SGHVS and CDR2 is FQNEAQ in the germline V gene. Germline trimming cut 4 bases from V and 6 bases from J; bases unmatched to any gene: 8. The CDR3 has 15 residues. DNA for the CDR3: TGTGCCAGCAGCTCGCCGACAGGGGGCTATTCTGAAGCTTTCTTT. Amino acids: CASSSPTGGYSEAFF.

This chain connects TRBV7-9 to TRBJ1-2; D perhaps matches TRBD1 (5 bases). Between the trimmed V and J ends, which lost 0 bases and 6 bases, there was a span of 20 bases. Germline V gives CDR1 SEHNR, CDR2 FQNEAQ (reference sequence). There are 17 residues in the CDR3. CDR3 in DNA: TGTGCCAGCAGCTTAGCATATGTGCGGGGCCTTACGAATGGCTACACCTTC. It specifies CASSLAYVRGLTNGYTF.

This clone has more than one count but fewer than ten. The V gene is TRBV29-1, the J gene TRBJ2-7; 7 bases agree with TRBD2. The germline V gene has CDR1 SQVTM and CDR2 ANQGSEA. The V gene end was trimmed by 3 bases and the J gene end by 7 bases; junction bases not matched to a gene: 15. The CDR3 consists of 15 residues. The CDR3 sequence: CSVEGGALPWGEQYF. DNA of the CDR3: TGCAGCGTTGAGGGAGGGGCCCTCCCTTGGGGAGAGCAGTACTTC.